This T cell receptor beta chain was sequenced for a study of patients and donors after allogeneic stem cell transplantation. TCRdb re-analysed the RT-PCR reads in MiXCR, keeping a single row per CDR3 protein. The sample has approximately 200,000 distinct CDR3 sequences, roughly 40% seen once. The TCR originated in a human donor who was either an allogeneic HSCT recipient or a stem cell or donor lymphocyte infusion donor (not recorded which). It is not recorded whose cells these are; they may come from a transplant donor. The specimen was blood, either unsorted or a sorted T cell fraction (not recorded which).

CDR3 bases: TGTGCCAGCAGCTTTCCGGCTCTCTCCTACGAGCAGTACTTC. Protein product: CASSFPALSYEQYF. V gene TRBV7-9 combines with J gene TRBJ2-7; D gene uncertain. CDR1 SEHNR and CDR2 FQNEAQ come from the germline V gene (reference sequence). The CDR3 covers 14 residues. Trimming shortened V by 3 bases and J by 0 bases, and 9 bases separated the two germline ends.